One sample yielded the 10 T cell receptor beta chains listed below, sequenced in a study of CD4 T cells in relation to SARS-CoV-2 and coronaviruses. The data were produced by immunoSEQ multiplex PCR, yet TCRdb's version contains in-frame clones alone and is incomplete. The table has approximately 50,000 clones, 92% seen once. The sample taken for sequencing was naive CD4+ T cells from PBMCs. Subset: naive CD4+ T cells isolated by negative enrichment. The source of these receptors is an adult with COVID-19.

V gene TRBV5-1 combines with J gene TRBJ1-4; D uncertain. Trimming left V 0 bases short and J 8 bases short, with 17 bases between. The CDR3 extends over 16 amino acids. Germline V gene sequence: CDR1 SGHRS, CDR2 YFSETQ. The CDR3 DNA follows: TGCGCCAGCAGCTTGGGTCTGACTTTTATGCAGGAAAAACTGTTTTTT. Its protein product is CASSLGLTFMQEKLFF.

This clone was recorded a few times. This rearrangement joins TRBV4-2 to TRBJ2-2; 9 nucleotides align to TRBD2. V lost 1 base and J lost 9; bases outside the gene matches: 9. The CDR3 extends over 16 amino acids. CDR1 is LGHNA, CDR2 YNFKEQ, per germline. CDR3 in amino acids: CASSQVGLAGLRELFF. DNA for the CDR3: TGTGCCAGCAGCCAAGTGGGTCTAGCGGGACTGAGGGAGCTGTTTTTT.

V is TRBV19 and J is TRBJ2-3, with a weak D call TRBD1 (5 bases). Germline V gene sequence: CDR1 LNHDA, CDR2 SQIVND (reference sequence). With 3 bases removed from V and 6 bases from J, the gap between germline ends came to 13 bases. The CDR3 extends over 14 amino acids. In DNA form, the CDR3 reads TGTGCCAGTAGTATCTTAGGGGCTGGTGATACGCAGTATTTT. Protein: CASSILGAGDTQYF.

This clone occurred once. The rearrangement uses TRBV18 and TRBJ1-2; D remains unclear. The CDR3 is 15 residues long. The germline V gene has CDR1 KGHSH and CDR2 LQKENI. With 2 bases removed from V and 5 bases from J, the gap between germline ends came to 15 bases. The CDR3 sequence: CASSPGSPRNYGYTF. Written as DNA, the CDR3 is TGTGCCAGCTCACCAGGCTCACCAAGGAATTATGGCTACACCTTC.

V and J are TRBV5-6 and TRBJ1-6; a possible D gene is TRBD1 (6 bases). This CDR3 is built from 15 residues. Germline V gene lookup returns CDR1 SGHDT and CDR2 YYEEEE. Trimming pared 4 bases from V and 3 bases from J, leaving 11 bases between. The CDR3 reads CASSPKTGYNSPLHF. CDR3 DNA sequence: TGTGCCAGCAGCCCGAAGACAGGCTATAATTCACCCCTCCACTTT.

The chain combines TRBV29-1 with TRBJ1-1, with D maybe TRBD1 (5 bases). CDR1 SQVTM and CDR2 ANQGSEA come from the germline V gene. V gave up 2 bases and J gave up 5 bases, with 12 bases separating them. The CDR3 runs to 13 residues. The DNA for the CDR3 is TGCAGCGTTGAAAAGGGGTGGGGAACTGAAGCTTTCTTT. It yields the protein CSVEKGWGTEAFF.

This chain connects TRBV18 to TRBJ2-5; D could derive from TRBD1 or TRBD2 (5 bases each). The CDR3 runs to 18 residues. Germline V gives CDR1 KGHSH, CDR2 LQKENI. The V gene lost 3 bases and the J gene lost 5 bases, with 25 bases spanning the gap. The CDR3 here is CASSPVTGPGSLGETQYF. The CDR3 nucleotides read TGTGCCAGCTCACCGGTGACGGGGCCAGGGTCGTTGGGCGAGACCCAGTACTTC.

J is TRBJ1-1 and V is TRBV11-2; D gene uncertain. Germline loops: CDR1 SGHAT, CDR2 FQNNGV. The CDR3 is 12 residues long. The ends were cut back, 0 bases at V and 5 bases at J, with 4 bases in the middle. CDR3 coding DNA: TGTGCCAGCAGCTTAGATTGGACTGAAGCTTTCTTT. This translates into CASSLDWTEAFF.

The chain has TRBV2 and TRBJ2-7; D uncertain. The CDR3 loop spans 11 amino acids. V lost 6 bases and J 7 bases, leaving 10 bases between the germline ends. Germline V gives CDR1 SNHLY, CDR2 FYNNEI. Here the CDR3 reads CASRAAREQYF. The CDR3 DNA sequence: TGTGCCAGCAGGGCCGCGCGGGAGCAGTACTTC. The whole variable domain, remainder taken from reference TRBV2 and TRBJ2-7, is EPEVTQTPSHQVTQMGQEVILRCVPISNHLYFYWYRQILGQKVEFLVSFYNNEISEKSEIFDDQFSVERPDGSNFTLKIRSTKLEDSAMYFCASRAAREQYFGPGTRLTVT.

V and J are TRBV14 and TRBJ1-6, with no clear D. The V end was cut by 0 bases, the J end by 10 bases, with 19 bases between. Per germline, CDR1 SGHDN and CDR2 FVKESK. The CDR3 consists of 17 residues. CDR3 sequence: CASSQEAHPLGYSPLHF. CDR3 coding DNA: TGTGCCAGCAGCCAAGAGGCACACCCTCTAGGGTACTCACCCCTCCACTTT.